This T cell receptor (beta chain) was obtained from a study of blood T cell repertoires in COVID-19. Trimming removed 1 base from V and 3 bases from J, with 11 bases in between. This CDR3 contains 15 residues. Germline loops: CDR1 SGHTS, CDR2 YDEGEE. Study processing details: Reference gene primer amplification in the assay estimated nucleated cell counts. Some clones are missing from TCRdb's copy, which holds only in-frame ones; the method was immunoSEQ multiplex PCR. Clone size and V and J calls were adopted from that table, with D and trimming inferred from the DNA. The table includes 250,000 to 350,000 clones, about 85% detected once. Cohort allocation depended upon clinical history that participants reported.

This sequence was found in a woman in her forties or fifties who had recovered from COVID-19. The rearrangement links TRBV5-8 to TRBJ1-3, with no clear D. Sequencing used PBMCs or T cells enriched from blood (not recorded which). The CDR3 DNA follows: TGTGCCAGCAGCTTGTATACAACGGGTGGAAACACCATATATTTT. Protein sequence: CASSLYTTGGNTIYF.